Following are 26 T cell receptor beta chains from one sample sequenced in a study of OX40 agonist ivuxolimab in advanced cancers. Measured with immunoSEQ multiplex PCR; TCRdb has only the in-frame clones, and not every one. The repertoire includes about 58,000 clones, 87% of them detected once, and 0.6% to 0.7% sits in the top ten. The sequences come from CD4+ or CD8+ T cells sorted from blood, collected in a trial of the OX40 agonist ivuxolimab. The source is an adult with an advanced solid tumor such as melanoma, head and neck, liver or kidney cancer.

V usage is TRBV7-2 and J usage is TRBJ1-1; 8 bases agree with TRBD1. V shed 3 bases, J shed 5 bases, and the junction held 5 bases outside the gene matches. The CDR3 spans 14 residues. Looked up from germline, CDR1 is SGHTA and CDR2 is FQGNSA. This chain's CDR3 is CASSFWDRWTEAFF. CDR3 coding DNA: TGTGCCAGCAGCTTTTGGGACAGGTGGACTGAAGCTTTCTTT.

The chain recombines TRBV5-4 with TRBJ1-1, with D perhaps matching TRBD1 (5 bases). CDR1 is SGHNT, CDR2 YYREEE, per germline (reference sequence). With 4 bases removed from V and 2 bases from J, the gap between germline ends came to 9 bases. The CDR3 totals 13 residues. In DNA, the CDR3 is TGTGCCAGCAGCACGGGGCCCAACACTGAAGCTTTCTTT. It encodes CASSTGPNTEAFF.

The rearrangement uses TRBV28 and TRBJ2-7; 7 bases fit TRBD1. Per the germline V gene, CDR1 is MDHEN and CDR2 is SYDVKM. The CDR3 is 15 amino acids. J was trimmed by 3 bases and V by 2 bases; bases with no gene match: 7. In DNA, the CDR3 is TGTGCCAGCAGTTTACAGGACAGGCTCCGCTACGAGCAGTACTTC. Translated: CASSLQDRLRYEQYF.

This chain links TRBV5-6 with TRBJ2-1; 10 bases align to TRBD2. The V gene end was trimmed by 0 bases and the J gene end by 9 bases; junction bases not matched to a gene: 6. Germline CDR1 reads SGHDT; CDR2 reads YYEEEE. The CDR3 extends over 15 amino acids. The CDR3 nucleotides are TGTGCCAGCAGCTTGGACCTAGCGGGAGTGGGTGAGCAGTTCTTC. This gives the protein CASSLDLAGVGEQFF.

This clone was detected a few times. The chain recombines TRBV5-1 with TRBJ2-2; D is unresolved. The CDR3 runs 15 residues. Germline V gives CDR1 SGHRS, CDR2 YFSETQ. V gave up 0 bases and J gave up 0 bases, with 6 bases separating them. CDR3: CASSLGQTNTGELFF. The CDR3, as DNA: TGCGCCAGCAGCTTGGGGCAGACGAACACCGGGGAGCTGTTTTTT. Filled out from reference TRBV5-1 and TRBJ2-2, the complete variable domain reads KAGVTQTPRYLIKTRGQQVTLSCSPISGHRSVSWYQQTPGQGLQFLFEYFSETQRNKGNFPGRFSGRQFSNSRSEMNVSTLELGDSALYLCASSLGQTNTGELFFGEGSRLTVL.

V is TRBV9 and J is TRBJ2-3; D unclear. CDR3 length: 15 amino acids. CDR1 and CDR2 (germline): SGDLS, YYNGEE. V was clipped by 0 bases and J by 2 bases, with 10 bases between them. As DNA, the CDR3 is TGTGCCAGCAGCGTAGTAGGCGCGTCCACAGATACGCAGTATTTT. This sequence encodes CASSVVGASTDTQYF.

This clone was seen just once. V gene TRBV28 combines with J gene TRBJ2-7; the match to TRBD2 covers 10 bases. This CDR3 has 16 amino acids. Germline CDR1 reads MDHEN; CDR2 reads SYDVKM. V shed 6 bases and J 5 bases; nucleotides not matched to a gene: 13. The CDR3 nucleotides are TGTGCCAGCAGCCCACCTAGCGGGAGCGGGAGGAACGAGCAGTACTTC. Translation: CASSPPSGSGRNEQYF.

This chain connects TRBV30 to TRBJ2-1, with D tentatively TRBD2 (7 bases). Germline V gene sequence: CDR1 GTSNPN, CDR2 SVGIG (reference sequence). V gave up 2 bases and J gave up 0 bases, with 23 bases separating them. The CDR3 consists of 19 residues. The CDR3 sequence is CAWSSWAGEGSSSYNEQFF. The CDR3 DNA is TGTGCCTGGAGTTCCTGGGCAGGGGAGGGTTCAAGCTCCTACAATGAGCAGTTCTTC.

The rearrangement links TRBV18 to TRBJ2-2; tentative D call: TRBD2 (5 bases). Per the germline V gene, CDR1 is KGHSH and CDR2 is LQKENI. V shed 6 bases and J shed 7 bases, with 18 bases lying between them. The length of the CDR3 is 15 residues. Written as DNA, the CDR3 is TGTGCCAGCTCCATACTAAGTGACGGGGACGGGGAGCTGTTTTTT. Protein sequence: CASSILSDGDGELFF.

The V gene is TRBV29-1, the J gene TRBJ1-2; TRBD1 aligns across 8 bases. CDR3 length: 15 residues. The V gene end was trimmed by 4 bases and the J gene end by 8 bases; junction bases not matched to a gene: 15. Germline lookup yields CDR1 SQVTM and CDR2 ANQGSEA. CDR3 amino acids: CSVVVGQGISEGYTF. The CDR3 region has the DNA TGCAGCGTTGTAGTAGGACAGGGCATCTCTGAGGGCTACACCTTC.

Only a few counts were recorded for this clone. V and J are TRBV9 and TRBJ1-5; D unclear. CDR3 length: 13 amino acids. The germline CDR1 and CDR2 sequences are SGDLS and YYNGEE. V lost 0 bases to trimming and J lost 5 bases, with 6 bases between them. CDR3 sequence: CASSVGLDQPQHF. DNA for the CDR3: TGTGCCAGCAGCGTAGGTTTAGATCAGCCCCAGCATTTT.

The V gene is TRBV11-3, the J gene TRBJ2-3, with a possible D match to TRBD2 (5 bases). V was clipped by 5 bases and J by 6 bases, with 9 bases between them. This CDR3 is built from 12 residues. CDR1 SGHNT and CDR2 YENEEA come from the germline V gene. CDR3 amino acids: CASSLRRDTQYF. Written as DNA, the CDR3 is TGTGCCAGCAGCCTTAGGAGGGATACGCAGTATTTT. The variable domain in full, with the rest retrieved from reference TRBV11-3 and TRBJ2-3, is EAGVVQSPRYKIIEKKQPVAFWCNPISGHNTLYWYLQNLGQGPELLIRYENEEAVDDSQLPKDRFSAERLKGVDSTLKIQPAELGDSAVYLCASSLRRDTQYFGPGTRLTVL.

This clone was seen just once. This rearrangement joins TRBV19 to TRBJ2-7, with 7 bases lining up with TRBD1. Germline CDR1 reads LNHDA; CDR2 reads SQIVND (reference sequence). The CDR3 has 14 residues. Germline trimming cut 8 bases from V and 0 bases from J; bases unmatched to any gene: 7. CDR3 nucleotide sequence: TGTGCCAGTCTGTCGGACAGGAGCTCCTACGAGCAGTACTTC. This encodes CASLSDRSSYEQYF.

The chain has TRBV7-9 and TRBJ1-1; D gene uncertain. This CDR3 comprises 14 residues. Germline CDR1 reads SEHNR; CDR2 reads FQNEAQ (reference sequence). Deletions cut 1 base from V and 1 base from J, with 7 bases between. The CDR3 is CASSLVSSNTEAFF. The CDR3 DNA sequence: TGTGCCAGCAGCTTAGTATCCTCGAACACTGAAGCTTTCTTT.

This chain uses TRBV28 with TRBJ2-7; 7 nucleotides agree with TRBD2. Trimming removed 4 bases from V and 3 bases from J; junction bases left unmatched: 12. This CDR3 spans 16 amino acids. CDR1 is MDHEN, CDR2 SYDVKM, per germline. CDR3 protein: CASSYPRGRAGYEQYF. CDR3 in DNA: TGTGCCAGCAGTTACCCCCGGGGGAGGGCTGGCTACGAGCAGTACTTC.

The chain uses TRBV6-5 and TRBJ2-7; a weak D match, TRBD1 (6 bases). V lost 2 bases to trimming and J lost 0 bases, with 11 bases between them. This CDR3 has 15 amino acids. CDR1 and CDR2 (germline): MNHEY, SVGAGI. The CDR3 loop reads CASSYGGLSSYEQYF. CDR3 nucleotides: TGTGCCAGCAGTTACGGGGGCTTAAGCTCCTACGAGCAGTACTTC.

This chain connects TRBV11-3 to TRBJ2-2; TRBD1 is a possible D gene (5 bases). CDR1 is SGHNT and CDR2 is YENEEA in the germline V gene. V was trimmed by 0 bases and J by 6 bases, leaving 8 bases between them. This CDR3 contains 14 residues. The CDR3 region is CASSLDLGAGELFF. The CDR3 DNA sequence: TGTGCCAGCAGCTTAGATCTAGGGGCCGGGGAGCTGTTTTTT.

V and J are TRBV11-3 and TRBJ1-2; D gene ambiguous. CDR3 length: 13 residues. The V and J ends lost 5 bases and 2 bases respectively, with 9 bases between them. Germline CDR1 SGHNT, CDR2 YENEEA. The CDR3 is CASSDGINYGYTF. CDR3 in DNA: TGTGCCAGCAGCGACGGTATAAACTATGGCTACACCTTC.

The gene calls are TRBV5-1 and TRBJ2-1; 11 nucleotides align to TRBD2. J gave up 11 bases and V 4 bases, and 11 bases lay outside the gene matches. The CDR3 contains 15 residues. CDR1 SGHRS and CDR2 YFSETQ come from the germline V gene. The DNA for the CDR3 is TGCGCCAGCAGCATCCTCGGGACTAGCGGTCAAAAGCAGTTCTTC. It translates to CASSILGTSGQKQFF. Based on the CDR3 plus reference TRBV5-1 and TRBJ2-1, the full variable domain is KAGVTQTPRYLIKTRGQQVTLSCSPISGHRSVSWYQQTPGQGLQFLFEYFSETQRNKGNFPGRFSGRQFSNSRSEMNVSTLELGDSALYLCASSILGTSGQKQFFGPGTRLTVL.

The gene calls are TRBV5-1 and TRBJ2-5, with 14 bases fitting TRBD2. CDR1 is SGHRS, CDR2 YFSETQ, per germline. The CDR3 is 16 amino acids. The V segment lost 3 bases and the J segment 7 bases; nucleotides outside the gene matches: 8. CDR3 coding DNA: TGCGCCAGCAGCTGGGGGACTAGCGGGGGAGATGGGACCCAGTACTTC. This translates into CASSWGTSGGDGTQYF. The variable domain in full, completed from reference TRBV5-1 and TRBJ2-5, reads KAGVTQTPRYLIKTRGQQVTLSCSPISGHRSVSWYQQTPGQGLQFLFEYFSETQRNKGNFPGRFSGRQFSNSRSEMNVSTLELGDSALYLCASSWGTSGGDGTQYFGPGTRLLVL.

The chain joins TRBV11-3 to TRBJ2-1; 10 positions match TRBD2. Trimming at V came to 3 bases and at J to 4 bases, leaving 3 bases not matched to a gene. Germline V lookup: CDR1 SGHNT, CDR2 YENEEA. The CDR3 loop spans 15 amino acids. The CDR3 bases are TGTGCCAGCAGCTTGCTAGCGGGGGCGTACAATGAGCAGTTCTTC. It yields the protein CASSLLAGAYNEQFF. The full variable domain, its missing parts supplied by reference TRBV11-3 and TRBJ2-1, is EAGVVQSPRYKIIEKKQPVAFWCNPISGHNTLYWYLQNLGQGPELLIRYENEEAVDDSQLPKDRFSAERLKGVDSTLKIQPAELGDSAVYLCASSLLAGAYNEQFFGPGTRLTVL.

The V call is TRBV4-1, the J call TRBJ2-1, with D possibly being TRBD1 (6 bases). V gave up 1 base and J gave up 13 bases, with 23 bases separating them. Per germline, CDR1 MGHRA and CDR2 YSYEKL. The CDR3 runs 16 residues. CDR3 nucleotide sequence: TGCGCCAGCAGCCAAGGCCCAGGGGTAGGTGGGAGCAAACAGTTCTTC. Its translation is CASSQGPGVGGSKQFF.

V is TRBV5-6 and J is TRBJ2-7; perhaps TRBD2 as D (5 bases). Trimming cost V 4 bases and J 5 bases, with 10 bases left between them. Germline CDR1 and CDR2: SGHDT and YYEEEE. This CDR3 spans 12 amino acids. The CDR3 DNA follows: TGTGCCAGCAGCGCCGGACTCAACGAGCAGTACTTC. The encoded protein is CASSAGLNEQYF.

This chain connects TRBV11-3 to TRBJ2-2; D perhaps matches TRBD2 (7 bases). This CDR3 is 15 amino acids long. V was cut by 5 bases and J by 6 bases, with 16 bases left in between. From germline, CDR1 is SGHNT and CDR2 YENEEA. The CDR3 region is CASSPAGARSGELFF. CDR3 in DNA: TGTGCCAGCAGCCCCGCGGGGGCACGATCCGGGGAGCTGTTTTTT.

The chain uses TRBV5-1 and TRBJ2-1; 8 positions agree with TRBD2. V trimming: 2 bases; J trimming: 5 bases; junction bases outside the gene matches: 12. From germline, CDR1 is SGHRS and CDR2 YFSETQ. The CDR3 runs 17 residues. This CDR3 is CASSLLVTGTRHNEQFF. CDR3 coding DNA: TGCGCCAGCAGCTTACTAGTAACCGGGACTAGACACAATGAGCAGTTCTTC.

The V gene is TRBV18, the J gene TRBJ2-7; 7 nucleotides match TRBD1. The length of the CDR3 is 13 residues. V lost 3 bases and J lost 4; bases outside the gene matches: 3. Germline assignment: CDR1 KGHSH and CDR2 LQKENI. The CDR3: CASSPGTEYEQYF. DNA of the CDR3: TGTGCCAGCTCACCCGGGACAGAATACGAGCAGTACTTC.